This T cell receptor beta chain was sequenced for a study of blood T cell repertoires in COVID-19. At the level of the study: The origin of the acute and convalescent COVID-19 samples was the United States, Italy and Spain. T cells, B-cell-depleted T cells, or PBMCs provided the cDNA or gDNA that served as material.

The study recruited people aged about 18 to 95 years across 24 US areas. The CDR3 has 15 residues. V was shortened by 3 bases and J by 7 bases, with 15 bases between the two germline ends. Germline lookup yields CDR1 MGHDK and CDR2 SYGVNS. Here immunoSEQ multiplex PCR was the method, and the copy in TCRdb shows in-frame clones only, minus some. Of about 150,000 clones in the sample, about 85% were seen once. Sequencing used PBMCs or T cells enriched from blood (not recorded which). This sequence joins TRBV25-1 and TRBJ1-4, with a weak D call TRBD1 (6 bases). The sequence was collected from a woman in her forties who had been exposed to COVID-19. The CDR3 bases are TGTGCCAGCAGTGACTCAGGGGTTTTAAGTGAAAAACTGTTTTTT. Its translation is CASSDSGVLSEKLFF. Based on the CDR3 plus reference TRBV25-1 and TRBJ1-4, the full variable domain is EADIYQTPRYLVIGTGKKITLECSQTMGHDKMYWYQQDPGMELHLIHYSYGVNSTEKGDLSSESTVSRIRTEHFPLTLESARPSHTSQYLCASSDSGVLSEKLFFGSGTQLSVL.